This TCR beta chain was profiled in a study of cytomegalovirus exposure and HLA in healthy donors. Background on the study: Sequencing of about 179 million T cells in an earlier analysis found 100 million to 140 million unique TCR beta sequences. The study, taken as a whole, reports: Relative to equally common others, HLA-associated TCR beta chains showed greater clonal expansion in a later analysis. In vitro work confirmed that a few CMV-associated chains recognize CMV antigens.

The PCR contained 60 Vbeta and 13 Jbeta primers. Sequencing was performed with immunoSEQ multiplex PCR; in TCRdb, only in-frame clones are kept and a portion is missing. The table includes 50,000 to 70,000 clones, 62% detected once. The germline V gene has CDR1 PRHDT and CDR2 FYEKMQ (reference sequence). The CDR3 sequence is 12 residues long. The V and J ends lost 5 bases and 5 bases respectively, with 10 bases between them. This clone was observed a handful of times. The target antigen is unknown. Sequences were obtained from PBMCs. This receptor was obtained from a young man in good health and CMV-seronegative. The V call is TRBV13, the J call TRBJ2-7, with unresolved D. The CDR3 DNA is TGTGCCAGCAGCCGAGGAAGCAACGAGCAGTACTTC. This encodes CASSRGSNEQYF. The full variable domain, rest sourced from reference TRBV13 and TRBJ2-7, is AAGVIQSPRHLIKEKRETATLKCYPIPRHDTVYWYQQGPGQDPQFLISFYEKMQSDKGSIPDRFSAQQFSDYHSELNMSSLELGDSALYFCASSRGSNEQYFGPGTRLTVT.